These 9 T cell receptor beta chains share one sample of origin, sequenced in a study of cytomegalovirus exposure and HLA in healthy donors. PCR primers comprised 60 Vbeta and 13 Jbeta primers. The assay was immunoSEQ multiplex PCR, and TCRdb's table has in-frame clones only and misses some. This sample has 150,000 to 200,000 clones, with about four fifths found just once. Material for sequencing was PBMCs. The receptors were sampled from a man between 50 and 59 years old in good health and CMV-seropositive.

V usage is TRBV9 and J usage is TRBJ1-2; D is possibly TRBD1 (5 bases). Trimming removed 0 bases at V and 5 bases at J, with 11 bases between. The CDR3 covers 14 residues. Per the germline V gene, CDR1 is SGDLS and CDR2 is YYNGEE. This chain's CDR3 is CASSVAREGYGYTF. The CDR3 DNA reads as TGTGCCAGCAGCGTAGCCAGGGAGGGATATGGCTACACCTTC.

Concerning this clone: The junction shows a germline mismatch at one end, possibly a read error. The rearrangement joins TRBV6-1 to TRBJ1-2; 7 bases match TRBD1. The CDR3 runs to 13 residues. The germline CDR1 and CDR2 sequences are MNHNS and SASEGT. CDR3 loop: CASSEAGQPDGLF. In DNA form, the CDR3 reads TGTGCCAGCAGTGAAGCGGGACAGCCGGACGGCTTGTTC.

The chain has TRBV19 and TRBJ1-6; 7 nucleotides align to TRBD1. V shed 5 bases and J 8 bases; nucleotides not matched to a gene: 3. Germline CDR1 and CDR2: LNHDA and SQIVND (reference sequence). The CDR3 totals 13 residues. CDR3 DNA sequence: TGTGCCAGTAGTCGACAGGGAGATTCACCCCTCCACTTT. Translation gives CASSRQGDSPLHF.

Only a few counts were recorded for this clone. The chain joins TRBV27 to TRBJ1-6; no reliable D call. Germline V CDR1 and CDR2: MNHEY, SMNVEV (reference sequence). The CDR3 is 14 amino acids. The V and J ends lost 4 bases and 7 bases respectively, with 11 bases between them. CDR3 loop: CASSSGLWNSPLHF. Written as DNA, the CDR3 is TGTGCCAGCAGTTCGGGGTTGTGGAATTCACCCCTCCACTTT.

This clone was found a few times. The V and J genes are TRBV29-1 and TRBJ2-5; 7 positions agree with TRBD2. Germline CDR1 SQVTM, CDR2 ANQGSEA. The CDR3 length is 14 residues. The V segment lost 2 bases and the J segment 5 bases; nucleotides outside the gene matches: 8. DNA of the CDR3: TGCAGCGTTGAATACGGGGGAGGGCTCGAGACCCAGTACTTC. This sequence encodes CSVEYGGGLETQYF.

The V call is TRBV9, the J call TRBJ2-4, with 16 bases matching TRBD2. Trimming took 3 bases from V and 7 from J; bases not matched to a gene: 10. The germline gives CDR1 SGDLS, CDR2 YYNGEE. There are 18 residues in the CDR3. The CDR3 region has the DNA TGTGCCAGCAGCGAGGGACTAGCGGGGGGGCCCCGGTTGAACATTCAGTACTTC. Translated, it gives CASSEGLAGGPRLNIQYF.

This chain connects TRBV7-9 to TRBJ2-7, with no clear D. The CDR3 length is 13 residues. Trimming stripped 1 base from V and 0 bases from J, with 4 bases between. Germline CDR1 is SEHNR and CDR2 is FQNEAQ (reference sequence). The CDR3 nucleotides are TGTGCCAGCAGCTTAGACAGCTCCTACGAGCAGTACTTC. It specifies CASSLDSSYEQYF.

The V and J genes are TRBV10-2 and TRBJ1-6; 9 bases agree with TRBD1. The J segment lost 9 bases and the V segment lost 6 bases, leaving 9 bases of the junction unmatched. The CDR3 runs to 15 residues. Germline CDR1 and CDR2: WSHSY and SAAADI. In DNA form, the CDR3 reads TGCGCCAGCAGCATTACGACAGGGGGGGTTTCACCCCTCCACTTT. Translating gives CASSITTGGVSPLHF.

This sequence joins TRBV19 and TRBJ2-5; D is ambiguous. CDR1 and CDR2 (germline): LNHDA, SQIVND (reference sequence). Trimming took 3 bases from V and 2 from J, leaving 7 bases between them. The CDR3 extends over 13 amino acids. The CDR3 loop reads CASSMGSQETQYF. As DNA, the CDR3 is TGTGCCAGTAGTATGGGCAGTCAAGAGACCCAGTACTTC.